These T cell receptor beta chains were read from a single sample in a study of blood T cell repertoires in COVID-19. Profiling relied on immunoSEQ multiplex PCR, and the TCRdb table lists in-frame clones only, not all of them. There are hundreds of thousands of clones in the sample; 75% to 90% occur only once, and under 2.5% lies in the top ten. Material: PBMCs or T cells enriched from blood (not recorded which). These receptors originate from a man aged 30 to 45 who had recovered from COVID-19. CDR3s leave out the opening cysteine and the closing phenylalanine or tryptophan. The D gene is left open where the match is weak.

d_call	j_call	v_call	cdr3_aa
-	TRBJ2-5	TRBV5-1	ASSPSLAGETQY
-	TRBJ2-7	TRBV4-1	ASSQGARVNYEQY
TRBD1	TRBJ2-6	TRBV10-3	AITQGQASSGANVLT
TRBD1	TRBJ1-4	TRBV2	ASSSDRGFHEKLF
TRBD2	TRBJ2-7	TRBV6-5	ASRPGLLYEQY
TRBD1	TRBJ1-5	TRBV30	AWDRGRAQVQH
-	TRBJ1-1	TRBV20-1	SASQGQTEAF
-	TRBJ1-4	TRBV6-5	ASSYSGASGEEKLF
-	TRBJ1-1	TRBV5-1	ASSFEGAGNTEAF
-	TRBJ1-1	TRBV10-3	AIVAGVNTEAF
TRBD1	TRBJ1-2	TRBV9	ASSDIQGGYGYT
-	TRBJ1-5	TRBV7-8	ASSLAPAESNQPQH
-	TRBJ2-3	TRBV6-5	ASSYSKVATTDTQY
-	TRBJ1-6	TRBV6-5	ASSYMGNNSPLH
-	TRBJ1-6	TRBV7-2	ASRQGLSSYNSPLH
-	TRBJ2-7	TRBV30	AWSGGLYEQY
TRBD1	TRBJ1-5	TRBV6-6	ASSHGGTGINQPQH
-	TRBJ2-3	TRBV4-3	ASSQGYNTDTQY
TRBD1	TRBJ1-1	TRBV10-3	AISARDREGNTEAF
-	TRBJ2-1	TRBV19	ASSIDRVGLAYNEQF
TRBD1	TRBJ1-2	TRBV5-1	ASRSGTGGVGYT
-	TRBJ1-5	TRBV12-3/TRBV12-4	ASLRGGNQPQH
TRBD1	TRBJ1-2	TRBV5-6	ASTLEGGRYGYT
TRBD2	TRBJ2-1	TRBV3-1/TRBV3-2	ASSPTSGSFNEQF
-	TRBJ1-3	TRBV5-8	ASSLVGDSGNTIY